A selection of T cell receptor beta chains follows, all from one sample in a study of healthy donors' naive CD4 and CD8 T cells. MiXCR, run by TCRdb on the reads, gives a single entry per CDR3 protein. The sample records approximately 180,000 distinct CDR3 sequences, about 76% being singletons. What was sequenced was naive CD4+ and CD8+ T cells sorted from blood, pooled from several donors. The receptors shown here come from a pool of human donors in good health; the sample pools cells from several healthy donors. Both conserved end residues are part of each CDR3. The order of the fields is J gene, V gene, CDR3 length, D gene, CDR3 protein. A D gene is named only where the DNA matches it firmly.

J gene: TRBJ2-5
V gene: TRBV2
CDR3 length: 15
D gene: TRBD1
CDR3 protein: CASSSAGGEGETQYF

J gene: TRBJ1-4
V gene: TRBV6-5
CDR3 length: 15
D gene: -
CDR3 protein: CASSRPGPGGEKLFF

J gene: TRBJ2-1
V gene: TRBV2
CDR3 length: 13
D gene: -
CDR3 protein: CASSSGRLNEQFF

J gene: TRBJ1-6
V gene: TRBV11-1
CDR3 length: 15
D gene: -
CDR3 protein: CASSYGRTYNSPLHF

J gene: TRBJ2-2
V gene: TRBV19
CDR3 length: 16
D gene: TRBD2
CDR3 protein: CASSIDGTSVTGELFF

J gene: TRBJ1-2
V gene: TRBV27
CDR3 length: 15
D gene: TRBD1
CDR3 protein: CASSSRTGSNYGYTF

J gene: TRBJ1-1
V gene: TRBV6-5
CDR3 length: 18
D gene: -
CDR3 protein: CASSYSKIWGSGNTEAFF

J gene: TRBJ1-1
V gene: TRBV10-3
CDR3 length: 11
D gene: -
CDR3 protein: CAISVDREAFF

J gene: TRBJ2-5
V gene: TRBV27
CDR3 length: 16
D gene: TRBD1
CDR3 protein: CASRGWGQGAGETQYF

J gene: TRBJ1-5
V gene: TRBV27
CDR3 length: 12
D gene: -
CDR3 protein: CASSFINQPQHF

J gene: TRBJ1-1
V gene: TRBV19
CDR3 length: 16
D gene: -
CDR3 protein: CASSIQATTMNTEAFF

J gene: TRBJ1-1
V gene: TRBV6-1
CDR3 length: 14
D gene: -
CDR3 protein: CASSPGSPATEAFF

J gene: TRBJ2-7
V gene: TRBV6-2/TRBV6-3
CDR3 length: 14
D gene: -
CDR3 protein: CASSQRPSSYEQYF

J gene: TRBJ2-7
V gene: TRBV28
CDR3 length: 10
D gene: -
CDR3 protein: CASARSEQYF

J gene: TRBJ2-5
V gene: TRBV27
CDR3 length: 15
D gene: TRBD2
CDR3 protein: CASSSPGTSSETQYF

J gene: TRBJ1-5
V gene: TRBV29-1
CDR3 length: 12
D gene: -
CDR3 protein: CSVGELDQPQHF

J gene: TRBJ2-3
V gene: TRBV5-5
CDR3 length: 16
D gene: TRBD2
CDR3 protein: CASSLVVAGVTDTQYF

J gene: TRBJ2-2
V gene: TRBV6-5
CDR3 length: 13
D gene: -
CDR3 protein: CASSYSSDGELFF

J gene: TRBJ1-1
V gene: TRBV29-1
CDR3 length: 12
D gene: -
CDR3 protein: CSVAPMNTEAFF

J gene: TRBJ2-3
V gene: TRBV6-5
CDR3 length: 14
D gene: TRBD2
CDR3 protein: CASSLGTSGDTQYF

J gene: TRBJ2-6
V gene: TRBV15
CDR3 length: 19
D gene: TRBD2
CDR3 protein: CATSRGGLAGGPGANVLTF

J gene: TRBJ2-3
V gene: TRBV12-3/TRBV12-4
CDR3 length: 14
D gene: TRBD2
CDR3 protein: CASSSSGNPDTQYF

J gene: TRBJ1-5
V gene: TRBV27
CDR3 length: 13
D gene: -
CDR3 protein: CASRKGSGQPQHF

J gene: TRBJ2-1
V gene: TRBV12-3/TRBV12-4
CDR3 length: 13
D gene: TRBD1
CDR3 protein: CASSPGQGDEQFF

J gene: TRBJ1-6
V gene: TRBV7-8
CDR3 length: 13
D gene: -
CDR3 protein: CASSLVVVSPLHF

J gene: TRBJ2-7
V gene: TRBV29-1
CDR3 length: 13
D gene: TRBD2
CDR3 protein: CSVVVAGWREQYF

J gene: TRBJ2-1
V gene: TRBV27
CDR3 length: 15
D gene: -
CDR3 protein: CASSLQWSSYNEQFF

J gene: TRBJ2-4
V gene: TRBV6-5
CDR3 length: 15
D gene: TRBD2
CDR3 protein: CASRREAAAKNIQYF

J gene: TRBJ1-1
V gene: TRBV27
CDR3 length: 15
D gene: -
CDR3 protein: CASSFTGRVNTEAFF

J gene: TRBJ1-1
V gene: TRBV6-2/TRBV6-3
CDR3 length: 14
D gene: -
CDR3 protein: CASSYLHLNTEAFF

J gene: TRBJ1-2
V gene: TRBV19
CDR3 length: 15
D gene: TRBD1
CDR3 protein: CASSPGTGGFGGYTF

J gene: TRBJ2-1
V gene: TRBV11-1
CDR3 length: 14
D gene: -
CDR3 protein: CASSQGTWNNEQFF

J gene: TRBJ1-2
V gene: TRBV14
CDR3 length: 13
D gene: -
CDR3 protein: CASSQDYDYGYTF

J gene: TRBJ2-1
V gene: TRBV29-1
CDR3 length: 11
D gene: -
CDR3 protein: CSVGGYNEQFF

J gene: TRBJ2-3
V gene: TRBV11-2
CDR3 length: 16
D gene: -
CDR3 protein: CASSLGGRIVSDTQYF

J gene: TRBJ1-1
V gene: TRBV4-2
CDR3 length: 11
D gene: -
CDR3 protein: CASSQERRAFF

J gene: TRBJ1-5
V gene: TRBV29-1
CDR3 length: 13
D gene: TRBD1
CDR3 protein: CSVLTGDNQPQHF

J gene: TRBJ2-7
V gene: TRBV5-4
CDR3 length: 13
D gene: -
CDR3 protein: CASSFGWSYEQYF

J gene: TRBJ1-1
V gene: TRBV6-5
CDR3 length: 16
D gene: -
CDR3 protein: CASSYDKGRSNTEAFF

J gene: TRBJ1-1
V gene: TRBV5-6
CDR3 length: 11
D gene: -
CDR3 protein: CASSYATEAFF

J gene: TRBJ2-7
V gene: TRBV29-1
CDR3 length: 12
D gene: -
CDR3 protein: CSALTGPYEQYF